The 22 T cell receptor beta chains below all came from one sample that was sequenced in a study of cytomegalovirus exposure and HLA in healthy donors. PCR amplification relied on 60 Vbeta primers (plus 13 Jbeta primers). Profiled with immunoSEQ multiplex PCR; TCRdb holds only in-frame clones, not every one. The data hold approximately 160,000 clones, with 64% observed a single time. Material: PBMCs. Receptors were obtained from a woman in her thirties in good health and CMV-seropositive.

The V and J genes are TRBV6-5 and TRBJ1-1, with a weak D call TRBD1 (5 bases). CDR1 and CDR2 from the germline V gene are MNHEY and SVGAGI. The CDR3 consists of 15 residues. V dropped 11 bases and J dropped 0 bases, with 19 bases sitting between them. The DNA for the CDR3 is TGTGCCGCGGCTTGGGGCAGAGGTATGAACACTGAAGCTTTCTTT. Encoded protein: CAAAWGRGMNTEAFF.

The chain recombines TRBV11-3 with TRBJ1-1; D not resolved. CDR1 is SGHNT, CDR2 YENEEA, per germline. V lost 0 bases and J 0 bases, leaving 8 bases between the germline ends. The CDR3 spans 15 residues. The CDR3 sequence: CASSLEPVLNTEAFF. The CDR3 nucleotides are TGTGCCAGCAGCTTAGAACCAGTCTTGAACACTGAAGCTTTCTTT.

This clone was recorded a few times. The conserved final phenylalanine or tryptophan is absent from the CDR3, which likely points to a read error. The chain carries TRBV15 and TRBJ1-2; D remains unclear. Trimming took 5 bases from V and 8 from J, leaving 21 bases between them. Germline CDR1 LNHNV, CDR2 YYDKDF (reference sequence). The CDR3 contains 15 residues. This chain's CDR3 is CATSRAPEGSEGYTV. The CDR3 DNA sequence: TGTGCCACCAGCCGAGCCCCAGAGGGCTCGGAGGGCTACACCGTC.

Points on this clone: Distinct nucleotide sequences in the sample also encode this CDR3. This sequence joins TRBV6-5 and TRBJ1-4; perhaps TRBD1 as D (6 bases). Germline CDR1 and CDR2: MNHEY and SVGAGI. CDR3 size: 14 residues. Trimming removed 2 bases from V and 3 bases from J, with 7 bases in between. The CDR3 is CASSYGGSNEKLFF. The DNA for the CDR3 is TGTGCCAGCAGTTACGGGGGCTCTAATGAAAAACTGTTTTTT.

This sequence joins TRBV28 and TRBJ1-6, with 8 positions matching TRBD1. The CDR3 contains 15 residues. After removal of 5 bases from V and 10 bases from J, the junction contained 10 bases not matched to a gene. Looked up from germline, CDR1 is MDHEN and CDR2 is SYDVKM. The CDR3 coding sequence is TGTGCCAGCAGTCTTAAGGGACAGGCTATCTCACCCCTCCACTTT. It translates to CASSLKGQAISPLHF.

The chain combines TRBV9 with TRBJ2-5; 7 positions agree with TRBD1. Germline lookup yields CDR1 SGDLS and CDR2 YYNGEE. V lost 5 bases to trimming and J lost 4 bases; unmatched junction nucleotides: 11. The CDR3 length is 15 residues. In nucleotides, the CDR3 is TGTGCCAGCAGTGAGATGACAGGGAACGCAGAGACCCAGTACTTC. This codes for CASSEMTGNAETQYF.

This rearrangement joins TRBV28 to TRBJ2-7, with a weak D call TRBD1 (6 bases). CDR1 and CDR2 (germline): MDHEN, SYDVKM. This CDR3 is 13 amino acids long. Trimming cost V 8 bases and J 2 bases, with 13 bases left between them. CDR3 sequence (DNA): TGTGCCAGCGGGCGCCAGGGGCCCTACGAGCAGTACTTC. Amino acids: CASGRQGPYEQYF. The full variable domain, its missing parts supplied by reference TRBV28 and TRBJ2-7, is DVKVTQSSRYLVKRTGEKVFLECVQDMDHENMFWYRQDPGLGLRLIYFSYDVKMKEKGDIPEGYSVSREKKERFSLILESASTNQTSMYLCASGRQGPYEQYFGPGTRLTVT.

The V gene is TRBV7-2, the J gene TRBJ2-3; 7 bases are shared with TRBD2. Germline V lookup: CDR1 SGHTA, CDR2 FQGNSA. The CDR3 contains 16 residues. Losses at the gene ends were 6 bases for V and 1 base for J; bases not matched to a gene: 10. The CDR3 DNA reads TGTGCCAGCAGTCAGGTGGGGAGGGCCGGCACAGATACGCAGTATTTT. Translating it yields CASSQVGRAGTDTQYF.

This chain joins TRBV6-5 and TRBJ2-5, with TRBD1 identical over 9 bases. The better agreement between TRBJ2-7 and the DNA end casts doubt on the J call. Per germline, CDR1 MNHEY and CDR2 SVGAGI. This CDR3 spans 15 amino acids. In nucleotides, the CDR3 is TGTGCCAGCAGTTACGAGGGGACAGGGTCCTACGAGCAGTACTTC. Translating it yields CASSYEGTGSYEQYF.

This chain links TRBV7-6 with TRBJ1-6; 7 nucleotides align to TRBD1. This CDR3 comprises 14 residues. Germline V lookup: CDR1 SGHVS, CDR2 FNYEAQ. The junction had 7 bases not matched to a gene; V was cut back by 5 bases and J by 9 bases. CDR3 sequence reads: CASSAWDRGSPLHF. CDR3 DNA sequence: TGTGCCAGCAGCGCTTGGGACAGAGGTTCACCCCTCCACTTT.

The CDR3 sequence: CATSPSVGRYNEQFF. In DNA form, the CDR3 reads TGTGCCACCAGCCCCTCGGTGGGGCGCTACAATGAGCAGTTCTTC. The rearrangement joins TRBV15 to TRBJ2-1; D perhaps matches TRBD1 (5 bases). CDR1 and CDR2 (germline): LNHNV, YYDKDF (reference sequence). The CDR3 consists of 15 residues. The V end lost 5 bases, the J end lost 3 bases, and 14 bases lay between the germline ends.

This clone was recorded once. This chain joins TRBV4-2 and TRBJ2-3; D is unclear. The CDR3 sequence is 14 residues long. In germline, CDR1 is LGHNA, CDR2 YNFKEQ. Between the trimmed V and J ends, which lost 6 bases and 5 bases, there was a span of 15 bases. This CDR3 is CASRQSQLGDTQYF. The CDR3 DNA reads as TGTGCCAGCAGACAGTCCCAATTAGGAGATACGCAGTATTTT.

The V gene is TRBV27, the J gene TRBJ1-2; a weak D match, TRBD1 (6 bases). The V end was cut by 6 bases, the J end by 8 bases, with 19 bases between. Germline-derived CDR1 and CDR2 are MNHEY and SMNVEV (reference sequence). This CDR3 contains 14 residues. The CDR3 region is CASRLQGPGHGYTF. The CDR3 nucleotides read TGTGCCAGCAGGTTACAGGGCCCGGGCCACGGCTACACCTTC.

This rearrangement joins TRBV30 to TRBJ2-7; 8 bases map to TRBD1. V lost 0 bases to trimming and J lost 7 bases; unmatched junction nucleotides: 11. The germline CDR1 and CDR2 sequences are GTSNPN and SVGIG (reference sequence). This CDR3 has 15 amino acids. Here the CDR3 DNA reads TGTGCCTGGAGTGTAACTCCAGGGGGCGTGAGGGAGCAGTACTTC. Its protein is CAWSVTPGGVREQYF.

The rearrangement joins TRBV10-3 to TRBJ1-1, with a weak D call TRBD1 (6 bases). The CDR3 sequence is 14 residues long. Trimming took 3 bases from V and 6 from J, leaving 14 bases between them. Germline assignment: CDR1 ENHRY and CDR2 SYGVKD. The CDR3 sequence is CAISDLVQGPEAFF. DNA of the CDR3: TGTGCCATCAGTGACCTTGTACAGGGCCCTGAAGCTTTCTTT.

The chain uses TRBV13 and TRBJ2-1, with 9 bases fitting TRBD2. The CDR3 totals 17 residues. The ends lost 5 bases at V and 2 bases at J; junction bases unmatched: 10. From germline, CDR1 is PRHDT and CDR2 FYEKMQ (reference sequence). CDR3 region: CASSPRLVAGAYNEQFF. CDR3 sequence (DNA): TGTGCCAGCAGCCCGCGTTTGGTAGCGGGAGCCTACAATGAGCAGTTCTTC.

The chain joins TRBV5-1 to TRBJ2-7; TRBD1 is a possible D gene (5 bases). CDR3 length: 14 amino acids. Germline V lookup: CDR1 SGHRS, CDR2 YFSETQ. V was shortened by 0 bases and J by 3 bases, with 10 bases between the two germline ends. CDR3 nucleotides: TGCGCCAGCAGCTTGGGACAGCCGTTCTACGAGCAGTACTTC. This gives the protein CASSLGQPFYEQYF.

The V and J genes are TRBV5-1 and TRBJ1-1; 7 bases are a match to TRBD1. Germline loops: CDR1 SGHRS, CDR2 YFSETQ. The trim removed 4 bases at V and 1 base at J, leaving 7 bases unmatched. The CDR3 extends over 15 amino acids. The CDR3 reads CASSIQGMGNTEAFF. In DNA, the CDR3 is TGCGCCAGCAGCATACAGGGGATGGGGAACACTGAAGCTTTCTTT.

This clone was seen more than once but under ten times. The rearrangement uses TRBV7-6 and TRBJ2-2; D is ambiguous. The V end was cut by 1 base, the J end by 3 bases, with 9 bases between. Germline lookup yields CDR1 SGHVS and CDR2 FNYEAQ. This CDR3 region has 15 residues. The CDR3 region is CASSLEFSDTGELFF. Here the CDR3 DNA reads TGTGCCAGCAGCTTAGAATTTTCGGACACCGGGGAGCTGTTTTTT.

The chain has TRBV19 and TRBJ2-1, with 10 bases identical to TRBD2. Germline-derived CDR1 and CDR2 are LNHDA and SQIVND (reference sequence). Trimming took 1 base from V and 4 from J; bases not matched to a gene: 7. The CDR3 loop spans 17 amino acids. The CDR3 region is CASSIGRTSGLYNEQFF. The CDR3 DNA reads TGTGCCAGTAGTATAGGGCGGACTAGCGGACTTTACAATGAGCAGTTCTTC.

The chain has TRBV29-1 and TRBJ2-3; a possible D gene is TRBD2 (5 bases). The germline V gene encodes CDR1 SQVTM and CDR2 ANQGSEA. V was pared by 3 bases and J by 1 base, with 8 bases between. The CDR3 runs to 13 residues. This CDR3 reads CSVDDGGTDTQYF. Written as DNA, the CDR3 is TGCAGCGTTGATGACGGGGGCACAGATACGCAGTATTTT.

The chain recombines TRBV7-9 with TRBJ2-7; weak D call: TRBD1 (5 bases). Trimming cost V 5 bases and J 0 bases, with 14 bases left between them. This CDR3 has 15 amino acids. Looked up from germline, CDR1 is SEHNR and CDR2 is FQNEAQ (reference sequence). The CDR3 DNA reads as TGTGCCAGCAGCGGTGGGGCACCGTCCTCCTACGAGCAGTACTTC. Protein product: CASSGGAPSSYEQYF.